This T cell receptor (beta chain) originates from a study of CD8 T cells in Susac syndrome. Random hexamers served to reverse transcribe about 0.5 to 1 ug RNA. TCRdb redid the calling of the immunoSEQ multiplex PCR reads with MiXCR, one entry per CDR3 protein. The sample includes 150,000 to 200,000 distinct CDR3 sequences, 80% to 95% of them seen just once. The germline V gene has CDR1 LNHDA and CDR2 SQIVND (reference sequence). This CDR3 spans 16 amino acids. The V end was cut by 6 bases, the J end by 1 base, with 16 bases between. The TEMRA cells underwent FACS enrichment, while the CD8+ and CD4+ T cells underwent negative isolation.

The TCR originated in a human donor in good health. The J gene is TRBJ1-5, the V gene TRBV19, with D unresolved. Sample: CD4+ T cells from PBMCs. The CDR3 reads CASRLREGVSNQPQHF. CDR3 bases: TGTGCCAGTAGGTTGAGGGAGGGAGTGAGCAATCAGCCCCAGCATTTT.